The 30 T cell receptor beta chains in this list originate from one sample, sequenced in a study of cytomegalovirus exposure and HLA in healthy donors (dated by TCRdb to between 2016 and 2019). Preparation of the library involved the immunoSEQ multiplex PCR assay. For the multiplex PCR, a mixture combining 60 forward primers for TCR Vbeta segments and 13 reverse primers for TCR Jbeta segments was used. Sourced from immuneACCESS, this table was stored by TCRdb with only in-frame sequences that have V and J called. A share of the clones is absent; for the studies checked, an unresolved V gene accounts for under half, and the remainder has no known explanation. This sample gives 55,000 to 80,000 clones in total; over 50% of them show up just once. The ten largest clonotypes hold about 20% of the sample. Sample: PBMCs. All receptors derive from a middle-aged man in good health and CMV-seropositive.

The chain recombines TRBV9 with TRBJ2-7, with D perhaps TRBD2 (6 bases). Germline CDR1 is SGDLS and CDR2 is YYNGEE. The CDR3 covers 15 residues. The V gene lost 4 bases and the J gene lost 4 bases, with 18 bases spanning the gap. The CDR3 here is CASSPLGMGGYEQYF. Here the CDR3 DNA reads TGTGCCAGCAGCCCCCTGGGGATGGGGGGTTACGAGCAGTACTTC.

Turning to this clone: Other DNA sequences in the same sample also yield this CDR3. This sequence joins TRBV4-3 and TRBJ1-6; D is unresolved. The CDR3 has 15 amino acids. Trimming left V 4 bases short and J 4 bases short, with 11 bases between. The germline gives CDR1 LGHNA, CDR2 YSLEER. CDR3 sequence reads: CASSPVVRYNSPLHF. The CDR3 DNA sequence: TGCGCCAGCAGCCCTGTAGTGCGGTATAATTCACCCCTCCACTTT.

The CDR3 DNA follows: TGTGCCAGCAGTTTCGACAGGGATATCGTAGAGACCCAGTACTTC. Translated: CASSFDRDIVETQYF. This chain connects TRBV28 to TRBJ2-5; 7 bases map to TRBD1. The CDR3 has 15 amino acids. The V and J ends lost 3 bases and 4 bases, in that order; junction bases with no gene match: 8. The V gene's germline CDR1 is MDHEN and CDR2 SYDVKM.

V is TRBV29-1 and J is TRBJ2-3, with 8 bases aligning to TRBD1. The J segment lost 5 bases and the V segment lost 7 bases, leaving 5 bases of the junction unmatched. The CDR3 contains 12 residues. The V gene's germline CDR1 is SQVTM and CDR2 ANQGSEA. In DNA form, the CDR3 reads TGCAGCGGGACAGGGAATTTAGATACGCAGTATTTT. Its protein product is CSGTGNLDTQYF.

V is TRBV4-3 and J is TRBJ2-7, with 8 bases aligning to TRBD1. CDR3 length: 15 residues. Germline values: CDR1 LGHNA, CDR2 YSLEER. J lost 1 base, V lost 5 bases, and 7 bases had no gene match. In DNA, the CDR3 is TGCGCCAGCAGCGAAAACCGGGACAGGTCCTACGAGCAGTACTTC. It yields the protein CASSENRDRSYEQYF.

The rearrangement links TRBV30 to TRBJ1-2, with TRBD1 matching over 9 bases. CDR3 length: 13 amino acids. Germline CDR1 reads GTSNPN; CDR2 reads SVGIG (reference sequence). Trimming cost V 6 bases and J 2 bases; bases outside gene matches: 4. CDR3 nucleotide sequence: TGTGCCTGCCCACAGGGGGCAAACTATGGCTACACCTTC. Translated: CACPQGANYGYTF.

In the case of this clone: At one end the junction does not follow the germline gene, possibly because of a read error. This CDR3 is also generated by other DNA sequences in the sample. The chain is built from TRBV29-1 and TRBJ1-4, with D maybe TRBD1 (6 bases). This CDR3 is built from 13 residues. Germline CDR1 and CDR2: SQVTM and ANQGSEA. DNA of the CDR3: TGCAGCGTTCAACAGGGAATGAATGAGAAACTGTTTTTT. Amino acid sequence: CSVQQGMNEKLFF. Full variable domain (rest looked up from reference TRBV29-1 and TRBJ1-4): SAVISQKPSRDICQRGTSLTIQCQVDSQVTMMFWYRQQPGQSLTLIATANQGSEATYESGFVIDKFPISRPNLTFSTLTVSNMSPEDSSIYLCSVQQGMNEKLFFGSGTQLSVL.

This clone showed up just a few times. J is TRBJ1-2 and V is TRBV7-2; no reliable D call. The CDR3 has 11 amino acids. Germline loops: CDR1 SGHTA, CDR2 FQGNSA. Trimming took off 1 base at V and 7 bases at J, with 4 bases between the two ends. DNA for the CDR3: TGTGCCAGCAGCTTAGGGGCTGGCTACACCTTC. Translating gives CASSLGAGYTF.

The V call is TRBV2, the J call TRBJ2-1; tentative D call: TRBD2 (5 bases). V lost 4 bases and J 6 bases, leaving 13 bases between the germline ends. The CDR3 contains 14 residues. Germline CDR1 and CDR2: SNHLY and FYNNEI. The CDR3: CASSGLGLANEQFF. The DNA for the CDR3 is TGTGCCAGCAGTGGCCTCGGGCTAGCCAATGAGCAGTTCTTC.

The chain is built from TRBV9 and TRBJ2-2, with 12 bases identical to TRBD2. In germline, CDR1 is SGDLS, CDR2 YYNGEE. The CDR3 is 18 amino acids. Unmatched junction bases numbered 7, after V lost 2 bases and J lost 2 bases. CDR3 residues: CASSVPLAGGANTGELFF. CDR3 sequence (DNA): TGTGCCAGCAGCGTTCCCCTAGCGGGGGGGGCAAACACCGGGGAGCTGTTTTTT.

V is TRBV6-1 and J is TRBJ1-3, with 7 bases identical to TRBD1. Per germline, CDR1 MNHNS and CDR2 SASEGT. There are 15 residues in the CDR3. J lost 4 bases, V lost 9 bases, and 12 bases had no gene match. In nucleotides, the CDR3 is TGTGCCAGTAGGGACAGCCAACTACCAGGAAACACCATATATTTT. Its protein product is CASRDSQLPGNTIYF.

This chain uses TRBV30 with TRBJ2-5; 9 bases align to TRBD1. Trimming removed 4 bases from V and 11 bases from J; junction bases left unmatched: 11. CDR1 and CDR2 from the germline V gene are GTSNPN and SVGIG (reference sequence). The CDR3 spans 13 residues. The CDR3 nucleotides read TGTGCCTGGACCCAACGGGACAGGGATGTGCAGTACTTC. Protein product: CAWTQRDRDVQYF.

The chain couples TRBV28 to TRBJ1-3, with a possible D match to TRBD1 (5 bases). This CDR3 has 16 amino acids. Per germline, CDR1 MDHEN and CDR2 SYDVKM. V shed 5 bases and J shed 0 bases, with 14 bases lying between them. CDR3 nucleotides: TGTGCCAGCAGTCGACCCTTTAGGGGCTCTGGAAACACCATATATTTT. This sequence encodes CASSRPFRGSGNTIYF.

This chain joins TRBV6-6 and TRBJ1-2; D remains unclear. The CDR3 has 16 residues. Looked up from germline, CDR1 is MNHNY and CDR2 is SVGAGI (reference sequence). V lost 6 bases, J lost 0 bases, and 17 bases lay in between. CDR3 in amino acids: CASRPNRDGTNYGYTF. The CDR3, as DNA: TGTGCCAGCAGACCAAACAGAGACGGAACTAACTATGGCTACACCTTC.

The V gene is TRBV2, the J gene TRBJ1-3; 8 bases map to TRBD1. Germline V CDR1 and CDR2: SNHLY, FYNNEI. The CDR3 consists of 16 residues. V lost 5 bases and J lost 0; bases outside the gene matches: 6. In DNA, the CDR3 is TGTGCCAGCAGTTTTCGGACAGGGCCCTCTGGAAACACCATATATTTT. This sequence encodes CASSFRTGPSGNTIYF.

The sample holds a few counts of this clone. Other DNA sequences in the sample encode the same CDR3. This sequence joins TRBV11-3 and TRBJ2-7; D is possibly TRBD2 (5 bases). Germline V gene sequence: CDR1 SGHNT, CDR2 YENEEA. Trimming cost V 9 bases and J 4 bases, with 22 bases left between them. The CDR3 extends over 15 amino acids. In DNA form, the CDR3 reads TGTGCCAGTAGTCAGAGGGAGAGGGCGGCATACGAGCAGTACTTC. Translation gives CASSQRERAAYEQYF.

V and J are TRBV19 and TRBJ1-1; D unclear. The germline V gene encodes CDR1 LNHDA and CDR2 SQIVND (reference sequence). V lost 3 bases and J 1 base, leaving 12 bases between the germline ends. The CDR3 consists of 15 residues. The chain's CDR3 is CASSMSQEKNTEAFF. The CDR3 bases are TGTGCCAGTAGTATGTCTCAGGAAAAGAACACTGAAGCTTTCTTT. The complete variable domain, with remaining parts taken from reference TRBV19 and TRBJ1-1, reads DGGITQSPKYLFRKEGQNVTLSCEQNLNHDAMYWYRQDPGQGLRLIYYSQIVNDFQKGDIAEGYSVSREKKESFPLTVTSAQKNPTAFYLCASSMSQEKNTEAFFGQGTRLTVV.

This chain joins TRBV7-8 and TRBJ1-3; D may be TRBD1 (5 bases). CDR1 is SGHVS, CDR2 FQNEAQ, per germline. CDR3 length: 14 residues. Trimming took off 1 base at V and 2 bases at J, with 6 bases between the two ends. The CDR3 DNA follows: TGTGCCAGCAGCTTAGAGGGGACTGGAAACACCATATATTTT. Translating it yields CASSLEGTGNTIYF.

The chain joins TRBV6-6 to TRBJ1-1; 11 positions agree with TRBD1. Germline CDR1 reads MNHNY; CDR2 reads SVGAGI (reference sequence). The CDR3 length is 16 residues. V lost 5 bases, J lost 7 bases, and 12 bases stayed unmatched. The CDR3 sequence: CASSPGTGGPMGEAFF. CDR3 DNA sequence: TGTGCCAGCAGTCCCGGGACAGGGGGTCCCATGGGTGAAGCTTTCTTT.

The chain recombines TRBV10-3 with TRBJ2-2; tentative D call: TRBD1 (5 bases). CDR1 is ENHRY and CDR2 is SYGVKD in the germline V gene. There are 13 residues in the CDR3. The V and J ends lost 11 bases and 3 bases respectively, with 13 bases between them. The CDR3 DNA reads as TGTGCCGCACGGACAAGCTACACCGGGGAGCTGTTTTTT. This sequence encodes CAARTSYTGELFF.

The CDR3 loop reads CASSQTSGVEETQYF. The CDR3, as DNA: TGTGCCAGCAGCCAGACTAGCGGGGTGGAAGAGACCCAGTACTTC. The chain carries TRBV5-4 and TRBJ2-5; 11 nucleotides align to TRBD2. With V trimmed by 4 bases and J by 3 bases, 5 bases remained unmatched. CDR3 size: 15 residues. CDR1 is SGHNT, CDR2 YYREEE, per germline (reference sequence).

This clone was recorded a few times. The chain combines TRBV7-8 with TRBJ2-7, with D possibly being TRBD1 (6 bases). The CDR3 consists of 14 residues. The V gene's germline CDR1 is SGHVS and CDR2 FQNEAQ. Trimming stripped 0 bases from V and 7 bases from J, with 13 bases between. In DNA, the CDR3 is TGTGCCAGCAGCTTAGCCAGGGGAGTGTGGGAGCAGTACTTC. Its protein is CASSLARGVWEQYF.

The rearrangement joins TRBV7-2 to TRBJ1-2, with no clear D. V lost 1 base to trimming and J lost 3 bases, with 9 bases between them. Germline-derived CDR1 and CDR2 are SGHTA and FQGNSA. This CDR3 spans 14 amino acids. CDR3 amino acids: CASSLGGRDYGYTF. Written as DNA, the CDR3 is TGTGCCAGCAGCTTAGGAGGGCGAGACTATGGCTACACCTTC.

This clone was picked up many times. V and J are TRBV4-3 and TRBJ2-1; D is perhaps TRBD2 (6 bases). The CDR3 length is 15 residues. V was cut by 3 bases and J by 0 bases, with 9 bases left in between. CDR1 LGHNA and CDR2 YSLEER come from the germline V gene. The CDR3 region has the DNA TGCGCCAGCAGCCAGGACTACTACTCCTACAATGAGCAGTTCTTC. As protein: CASSQDYYSYNEQFF.

The CDR3 here is CASSFRGSESYGYTF. CDR3 bases: TGCGCCAGCAGCTTTCGCGGTTCGGAGTCCTATGGCTACACCTTC. The V call is TRBV5-1, the J call TRBJ1-2; D gene unclear. This CDR3 is 15 amino acids long. Germline V lookup: CDR1 SGHRS, CDR2 YFSETQ. The V end lost 2 bases, the J end lost 4 bases, and 15 bases lay between the germline ends.

The chain uses TRBV19 and TRBJ1-2; TRBD1 matches at 7 bases. The CDR3 extends over 15 amino acids. Losses at the gene ends were 7 bases for V and 3 bases for J; bases not matched to a gene: 11. Germline assignment: CDR1 LNHDA and CDR2 SQIVND (reference sequence). CDR3 in DNA: TGTGCCAGTACCCGGGGACAGCGTCGGGACTATGGCTACACCTTC. As protein: CASTRGQRRDYGYTF.

The V and J genes are TRBV13 and TRBJ2-7, with 9 nucleotides matching TRBD1. CDR1 PRHDT and CDR2 FYEKMQ come from the germline V gene (reference sequence). Trimming took 6 bases from V and 3 from J; bases not matched to a gene: 9. The CDR3 runs 15 residues. The CDR3 loop is CASRDTGTGSYEQYF. CDR3 bases: TGTGCCAGCAGGGATACCGGGACAGGGAGCTACGAGCAGTACTTC.

The rearrangement links TRBV9 to TRBJ1-3; D may be TRBD1 (5 bases). CDR1 and CDR2 from the germline V gene are SGDLS and YYNGEE. This CDR3 comprises 13 residues. V gave up 2 bases and J gave up 2 bases, with 5 bases separating them. The CDR3 DNA reads TGTGCCAGCAGCGTGACAGCTGGAAACACCATATATTTT. Translation gives CASSVTAGNTIYF.

As concerns this clone: The junction differs from germline at one of its ends, possibly a read error. The sample holds other DNA sequences that translate to the same CDR3. The J gene is TRBJ1-6, the V gene TRBV7-8, with D perhaps matching TRBD1 (5 bases). In germline, CDR1 is SGHVS, CDR2 FQNEAQ. The CDR3 is 14 amino acids. CDR3 DNA sequence: TGTGCCAGCAGCTTAGTGCAGGGTAATTCCCCCCTCCACTTT. It translates to CASSLVQGNSPLHF.

V is TRBV29-1 and J is TRBJ2-1; no definite D call. CDR1 is SQVTM and CDR2 is ANQGSEA in the germline V gene. CDR3 size: 13 residues. V was clipped by 3 bases and J by 2 bases, with 8 bases between them. In DNA form, the CDR3 reads TGCAGCGTTGACACTGCTACCTACAATGAGCAGTTCTTC. Its translation is CSVDTATYNEQFF.